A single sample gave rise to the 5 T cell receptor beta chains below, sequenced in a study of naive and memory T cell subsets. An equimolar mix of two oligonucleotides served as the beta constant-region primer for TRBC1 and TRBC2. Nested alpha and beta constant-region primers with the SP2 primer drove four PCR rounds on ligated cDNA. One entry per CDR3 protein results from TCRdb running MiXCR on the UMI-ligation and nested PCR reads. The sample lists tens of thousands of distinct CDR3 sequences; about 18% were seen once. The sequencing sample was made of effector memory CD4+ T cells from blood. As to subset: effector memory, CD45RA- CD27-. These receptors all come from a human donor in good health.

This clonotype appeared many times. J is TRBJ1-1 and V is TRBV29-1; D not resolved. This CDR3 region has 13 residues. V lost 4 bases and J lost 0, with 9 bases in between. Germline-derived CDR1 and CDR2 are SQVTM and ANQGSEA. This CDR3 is CSVAYGMNTEAFF. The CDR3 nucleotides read TGCAGCGTTGCTTACGGAATGAACACTGAAGCTTTCTTT.

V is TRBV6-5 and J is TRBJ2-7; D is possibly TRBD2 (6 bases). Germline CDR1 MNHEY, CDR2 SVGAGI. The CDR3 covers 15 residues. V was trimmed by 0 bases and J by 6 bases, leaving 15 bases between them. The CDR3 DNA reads TGTGCCAGCAGTTACTCGAAGTTACTAGCAGGCGAGCAGTACTTC. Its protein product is CASSYSKLLAGEQYF.

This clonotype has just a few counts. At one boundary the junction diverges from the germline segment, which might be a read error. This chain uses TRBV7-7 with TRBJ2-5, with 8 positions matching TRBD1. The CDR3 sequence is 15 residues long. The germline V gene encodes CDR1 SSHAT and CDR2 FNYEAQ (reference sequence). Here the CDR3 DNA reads TGTGCTAGCAGCTTAGGAACAGGGGGCCAAGAGACCCAGTACTTC. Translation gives CASSLGTGGQETQYF.

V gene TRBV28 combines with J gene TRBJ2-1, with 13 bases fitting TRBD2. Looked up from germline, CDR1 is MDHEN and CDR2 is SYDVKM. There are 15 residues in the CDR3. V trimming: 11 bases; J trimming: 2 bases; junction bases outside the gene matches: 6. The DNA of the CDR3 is TGTGCCGGAACTAGCGGGAGGGCCGCCTACAATGAGCAGTTCTTC. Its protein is CAGTSGRAAYNEQFF.

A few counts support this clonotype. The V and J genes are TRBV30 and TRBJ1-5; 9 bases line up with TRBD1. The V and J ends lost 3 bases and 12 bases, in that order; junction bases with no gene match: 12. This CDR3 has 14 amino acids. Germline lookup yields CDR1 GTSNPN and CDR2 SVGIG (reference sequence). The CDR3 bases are TGTGCCTGGAGATCCGGGACAGGGAGGGAACTCCAGCATTTT. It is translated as CAWRSGTGRELQHF. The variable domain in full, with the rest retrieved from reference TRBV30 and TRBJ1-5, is SQTIHQWPATLVQPVGSPLSLECTVEGTSNPNLYWYRQAAGRGLQLLFYSVGIGQISSEVPQNLSASRPQDRQFILSSKKLLLSDSGFYLCAWRSGTGRELQHFGDGTRLSIL.